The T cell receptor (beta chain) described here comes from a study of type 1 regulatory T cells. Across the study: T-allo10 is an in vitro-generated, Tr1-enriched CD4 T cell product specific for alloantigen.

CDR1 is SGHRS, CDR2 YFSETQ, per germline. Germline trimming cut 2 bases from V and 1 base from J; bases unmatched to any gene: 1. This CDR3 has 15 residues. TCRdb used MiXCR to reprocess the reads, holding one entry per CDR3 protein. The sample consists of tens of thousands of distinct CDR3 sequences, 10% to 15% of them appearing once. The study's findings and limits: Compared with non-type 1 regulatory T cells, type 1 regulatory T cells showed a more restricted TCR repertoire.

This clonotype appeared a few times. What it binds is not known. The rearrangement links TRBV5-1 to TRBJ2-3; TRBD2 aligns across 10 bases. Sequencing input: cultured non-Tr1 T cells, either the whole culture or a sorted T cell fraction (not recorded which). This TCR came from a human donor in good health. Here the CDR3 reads CASSFLAGGTDTQYF. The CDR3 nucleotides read TGCGCCAGCAGCTTTCTAGCGGGAGGCACAGATACGCAGTATTTT.